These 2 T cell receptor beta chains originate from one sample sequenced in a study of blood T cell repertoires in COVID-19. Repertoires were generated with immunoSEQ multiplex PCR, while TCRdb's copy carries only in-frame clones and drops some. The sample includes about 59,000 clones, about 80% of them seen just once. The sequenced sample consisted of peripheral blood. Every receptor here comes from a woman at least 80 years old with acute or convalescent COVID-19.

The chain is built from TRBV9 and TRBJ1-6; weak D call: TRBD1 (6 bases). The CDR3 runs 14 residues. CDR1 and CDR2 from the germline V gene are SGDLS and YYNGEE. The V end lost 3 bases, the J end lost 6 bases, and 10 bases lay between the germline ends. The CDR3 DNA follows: TGTGCCAGCAGCGAGGGACAATCTAATTCACCCCTCCACTTT. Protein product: CASSEGQSNSPLHF.

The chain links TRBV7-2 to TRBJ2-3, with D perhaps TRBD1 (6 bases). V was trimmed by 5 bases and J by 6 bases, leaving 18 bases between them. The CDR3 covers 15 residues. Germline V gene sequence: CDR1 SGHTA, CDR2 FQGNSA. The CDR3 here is CASSPRLPGADTQYF. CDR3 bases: TGTGCCAGCAGCCCCCGTCTCCCAGGGGCGGATACGCAGTATTTT.